This is a list of T cell receptor beta chains from one sample in a study of blood T cell repertoires in COVID-19. Here immunoSEQ multiplex PCR was the method, and the copy in TCRdb shows in-frame clones only, minus some. The sample shows approximately 270,000 clones, about 90% of them seen only once. The sample comprised PBMCs or T cells enriched from blood (not recorded which). The origin of the receptors is a woman aged 55-70 years who had recovered from COVID-19. Each CDR3 is given with its conserved first and last residue. The order of the fields is D gene, V gene, clone size, J gene, CDR3 protein, CDR3 DNA. D genes are given only for firm matches. Expanded clones are given a class, and other clones once, few, many or no size at all.

>TRBD1|TRBV6-5|-|TRBJ2-7
CASSLLGTGGDEQYF
TGTGCCAGCAGCCTCCTGGGGACAGGGGGGGACGAGCAGTACTTC
>TRBD2|TRBV16|-|TRBJ2-7
CASSIGGDEQYF
TGTGCCAGCAGCATCGGGGGGGACGAGCAGTACTTC
>-|TRBV25-1|large|TRBJ2-7
CASSFGPEQYF
TGTGCCAGCTCCTTTGGCCCCGAGCAGTACTTC
>TRBD1|TRBV5-1|-|TRBJ1-1
CASRQGLNTEAFF
TGCGCCAGCCGACAGGGATTGAACACTGAAGCTTTCTTT
>-|TRBV7-8|-|TRBJ2-1
CASSAGLLSYNEQFF
TGTGCCAGCAGCGCGGGACTCCTCTCCTACAATGAGCAGTTCTTC
>TRBD2|TRBV5-1|-|TRBJ2-1
CASSLPTSGSINEQFF
TGCGCCAGCAGCTTACCGACTAGCGGGAGCATCAATGAGCAGTTCTTC
>TRBD1|TRBV7-9|-|TRBJ2-2
CASSPGTGGPGELFF
TGTGCCAGCAGCCCCGGGACAGGGGGTCCCGGGGAGCTGTTTTTT
>TRBD1|TRBV7-3|-|TRBJ2-7
CASSAQTGHEQYF
TGTGCCAGCAGCGCCCAGACAGGGCACGAGCAGTACTTC
>-|TRBV5-4|-|TRBJ1-1
CASSLGARQGVNTEAFF
TGTGCCAGCAGCTTGGGGGCCAGGCAAGGTGTGAACACTGAAGCTTTCTTT
>TRBD2|TRBV4-1|few|TRBJ2-1
CASSRLLGLAGNEQFF
TGCGCCAGCAGCCGCCTGTTAGGACTAGCGGGGAATGAGCAGTTCTTC
>-|TRBV6-5|-|TRBJ2-7
CASSTVLGADEQYF
TGTGCCAGCAGCACAGTTTTGGGGGCAGACGAGCAGTACTTC
>-|TRBV7-9|-|TRBJ2-3
CASSFSGDYTDTQYF
TGTGCCAGCAGCTTTAGCGGTGATTACACAGATACGCAGTATTTT
>-|TRBV9|-|TRBJ2-1
CASSVGFGPSNEQFF
TGTGCCAGCAGCGTAGGGTTTGGGCCGTCCAATGAGCAGTTCTTC
>-|TRBV5-6|-|TRBJ2-7
CASGRLESYRHEQYF
TGTGCCAGCGGCAGACTAGAATCGTATCGTCACGAGCAGTACTTC
>TRBD2|TRBV30|-|TRBJ2-3
CAWSSQRGGTGTQYF
TGTGCCTGGAGTTCTCAGCGGGGGGGTACAGGGACGCAGTATTTT
>-|TRBV10-3|-|TRBJ2-3
CAIRSFDSGVDTQYF
TGTGCCATCAGGTCCTTTGACTCAGGGGTAGATACGCAGTATTTT
>-|TRBV7-6|-|TRBJ2-1
CASSSRGGRNNEQFF
TGTGCCAGCAGCTCCAGGGGCGGGAGAAACAATGAGCAGTTCTTC
>-|TRBV28|-|TRBJ2-2
CASSSPGRGGELFF
TGTGCCAGCAGTTCGCCAGGGCGGGGCGGGGAGCTGTTTTTT
>-|TRBV6-2/TRBV6-3|-|TRBJ2-7
CASSYGGAGPRRYF
TGTGCCAGCAGTTACGGTGGGGCAGGCCCCAGGCGGTACTTC
>-|TRBV6-5|-|TRBJ2-3
CASSWRIRAADTQYF
TGTGCCAGCAGTTGGCGGATTAGAGCGGCAGATACGCAGTATTTT
>-|TRBV5-1|-|TRBJ2-7
CASRSTDGQPKEQYF
TGCGCCAGCAGATCTACCGACGGACAGCCTAAAGAGCAGTACTTC
>-|TRBV3-1/TRBV3-2|-|TRBJ1-5
CASSFGLLNQPQHF
TGTGCCAGCAGCTTTGGACTGCTCAATCAGCCCCAGCATTTT
>TRBD1|TRBV18|-|TRBJ2-2
CASSPSTGANGELFF
TGTGCCAGCTCACCGTCGACAGGGGCAAACGGGGAGCTGTTTTTT
>-|TRBV7-9|-|TRBJ2-1
CASSLVPLINEQFF
TGTGCCAGCAGCTTAGTCCCCCTTATCAATGAGCAGTTCTTC
>TRBD1|TRBV5-1|-|TRBJ2-5
CASSRYRGQETQYF
TGCGCCAGCAGCCGATACAGGGGTCAAGAGACCCAGTACTTC
>TRBD1|TRBV5-1|-|TRBJ2-1
CASSLGGEYNEQFF
TGCGCCAGCAGCTTAGGGGGCGAGTACAATGAGCAGTTCTTC
>-|TRBV7-3|once|TRBJ2-5
CASSLTGTYQETQYF
TGTGCCAGCAGCTTAACAGGGACTTACCAAGAGACCCAGTACTTC
>-|TRBV6-1|-|TRBJ1-2
CASSGAAGGLLGYTF
TGTGCCAGCAGTGGAGCCGCGGGCGGGCTGTTGGGCTACACCTTC
>-|TRBV4-1|few|TRBJ1-6
CASSHGEHLENSPLHF
TGCGCCAGCAGCCACGGGGAGCACCTTGAGAATTCACCCCTCCACTTT
>-|TRBV20-1|-|TRBJ1-6
CSASRGGKSYNSPLHF
TGCAGTGCTAGTCGGGGGGGGAAATCCTATAATTCACCCCTCCACTTT
>-|TRBV5-4|-|TRBJ1-2
CASSLASSSNYGYTF
TGTGCCAGCAGCTTGGCCTCCAGTTCTAACTATGGCTACACCTTC
>TRBD2|TRBV15|-|TRBJ2-7
CATSRVPGLDLEQYF
TGTGCCACCAGCAGAGTCCCGGGACTAGATCTCGAGCAGTACTTC
>TRBD2|TRBV11-3|-|TRBJ2-5
CASSSGLAGEETQYF
TGTGCCAGCAGCTCTGGACTAGCGGGAGAAGAGACCCAGTACTTC
>-|TRBV30|-|TRBJ1-1
CAWSAGVDTEAFF
TGTGCCTGGAGTGCAGGGGTTGACACTGAAGCTTTCTTT
>-|TRBV28|-|TRBJ2-1
CASSEDYTLYNEQFF
TGTGCCAGCAGCGAGGACTACACTCTCTACAATGAGCAGTTCTTC
>-|TRBV7-2|-|TRBJ2-7
CASSSQIVGSYEQYF
TGTGCCAGCAGCTCCCAGATAGTGGGGAGCTACGAGCAGTACTTC
>-|TRBV3-1/TRBV3-2|-|TRBJ1-1
CASSQVQGGTEAFF
TGTGCCAGCAGCCAAGTTCAGGGAGGGACTGAAGCTTTCTTT
>-|TRBV11-2|few|TRBJ2-5
CASSFRGSGLETQYF
TGTGCCAGCAGCTTCCGAGGGAGCGGGCTAGAGACCCAGTACTTC
>TRBD1|TRBV9|-|TRBJ2-1
CASSVVGTRGSEEQFF
TGTGCCAGCAGCGTAGTTGGGACCAGGGGGAGTGAGGAGCAGTTCTTC
>TRBD2|TRBV28|-|TRBJ2-7
CASRLSGGNSYEQYF
TGTGCCAGCAGACTTAGCGGGGGAAACTCCTACGAGCAGTACTTC
>-|TRBV11-3|-|TRBJ2-5
CASSDGGTQYF
TGTGCCAGCAGCGACGGGGGGACCCAGTACTTC
>TRBD1|TRBV2|-|TRBJ1-1
CASSEGQGNTEAFF
TGTGCCAGCAGTGAAGGACAGGGGAACACTGAAGCTTTCTTT
>-|TRBV3-1/TRBV3-2|-|TRBJ2-6
CASSLRNTLSSGANVLTF
TGTGCCAGCAGCCTGCGGAACACCTTGAGCTCTGGGGCCAACGTCCTGACTTTC
>-|TRBV15|-|TRBJ1-1
CATTRVGGTEAFF
TGTGCCACCACCCGGGTCGGCGGCACTGAAGCTTTCTTT
>TRBD2|TRBV27|few|TRBJ2-1
CASKELAGRGEQFF
TGTGCCAGCAAGGAACTAGCGGGAAGGGGTGAGCAGTTCTTC
>-|TRBV27|-|TRBJ2-1
CASSLELPKYNEQFF
TGTGCCAGCAGTTTAGAACTACCCAAGTACAATGAGCAGTTCTTC
>-|TRBV7-2|-|TRBJ2-3
CASSLVSLSTDTQYF
TGTGCCAGCAGCTTAGTTAGCCTCAGCACAGATACGCAGTATTTT
>-|TRBV12-5|-|TRBJ2-5
CASALGYEETQYF
TGTGCTAGTGCCCTAGGTTATGAAGAGACCCAGTACTTC
>TRBD2|TRBV28|-|TRBJ2-3
CASSGTSGGGDTQYF
TGTGCCAGCAGTGGGACTAGCGGGGGAGGAGATACGCAGTATTTT
>-|TRBV2|-|TRBJ1-6
CASRQQEYSPLHF
TGTGCCAGCAGGCAACAGGAGTATTCACCCCTCCACTTT
>TRBD1|TRBV28|-|TRBJ1-2
CASSQTGGHGYTF
TGTGCCAGCAGCCAGACAGGGGGTCATGGCTACACCTTC